Listed below are T cell receptor beta chains from one sample, sequenced in a study of identifying expanded T cells in peripheral blood. TCRdb's copy holds only in-frame clones and misses some; the assay was immunoSEQ multiplex PCR. This table has around 66,000 clones, approximately 89% appearing once. Source material: blood. The receptors were gathered from a person aged 18-69 years in good health. Each CDR3 is given with its conserved first and last residue. D genes are given only for firm matches. Clone size, where shown, is once, few, many, or a class for clones that have expanded.

.	once	TRBV19	TRBJ2-2	CASSIDPPDYTGELFF	TGTGCCAGTAGTATAGACCCCCCGGACTACACCGGGGAGCTGTTTTTT
TRBD1	few	TRBV2	TRBJ1-2	CASSVTGADGYTF	TGTGCCAGCAGTGTAACAGGGGCAGATGGCTACACCTTC
.	once	TRBV7-3	TRBJ2-3	CASSLVPDTQYF	TGTGCCAGCAGCTTAGTCCCAGATACGCAGTATTTT
TRBD2	.	TRBV4-3	TRBJ2-5	CASSQDKASGGPSQETQYF	TGCGCCAGCAGCCAAGATAAGGCTAGCGGGGGCCCGTCACAAGAGACCCAGTACTTC
.	.	TRBV4-1	TRBJ2-1	CASSQGMNNEQFF	TGCGCCAGCAGCCAAGGTATGAACAATGAGCAGTTCTTC
TRBD1	.	TRBV19	TRBJ2-4	CASSMKGQGGHIQYF	TGTGCCAGTAGTATGAAGGGACAGGGTGGACACATTCAGTACTTC
.	.	TRBV9	TRBJ2-7	CASSAGRQSYEQYF	TGTGCCAGCAGCGCGGGACGTCAGTCCTACGAGCAGTACTTC
.	.	TRBV7-2	TRBJ2-7	CASSLGGGSPREQYF	TGTGCCAGCAGCTTAGGGGGCGGGTCCCCCCGGGAGCAGTACTTC
.	.	TRBV4-2	TRBJ2-2	CASIGDTGELFF	TGTGCCAGCATAGGAGACACCGGGGAGCTGTTTTTT
.	.	TRBV6-5	TRBJ2-2	CASSGRPRDTGELFF	TGTGCCAGCAGCGGCCGACCAAGGGACACCGGGGAGCTGTTTTTT
TRBD1	.	TRBV6-5	TRBJ2-5	CASSRRGWNQETQYF	TGTGCCAGCAGCCGCAGGGGGTGGAACCAAGAGACCCAGTACTTC
.	.	TRBV5-6	TRBJ2-1	CASRDSGNNEQFF	TGTGCCAGCAGAGATTCCGGGAACAATGAGCAGTTCTTC